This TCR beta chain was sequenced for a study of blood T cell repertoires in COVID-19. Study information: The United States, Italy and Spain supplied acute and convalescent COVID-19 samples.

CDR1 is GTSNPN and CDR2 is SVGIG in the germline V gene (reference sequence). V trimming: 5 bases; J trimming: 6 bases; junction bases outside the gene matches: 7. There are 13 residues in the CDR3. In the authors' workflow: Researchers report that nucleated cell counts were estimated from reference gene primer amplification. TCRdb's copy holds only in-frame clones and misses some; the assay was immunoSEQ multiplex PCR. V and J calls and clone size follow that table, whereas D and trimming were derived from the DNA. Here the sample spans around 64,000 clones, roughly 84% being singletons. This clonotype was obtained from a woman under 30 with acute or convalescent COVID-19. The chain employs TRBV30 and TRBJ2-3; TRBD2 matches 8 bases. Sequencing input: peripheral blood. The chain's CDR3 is CAWVRTSPDTQYF. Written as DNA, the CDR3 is TGTGCCTGGGTCAGGACTAGCCCCGATACGCAGTATTTT.